This note documents a single TCR beta chain sequence. Germline CDR1 is SNHLY and CDR2 is FYNNEI. CDR3 length equals 14 residues. V was trimmed by 1 base and J by 12 bases, leaving 13 bases between them. The data are from a study of T cells after yellow fever vaccination. TCRdb recomputed calls from the 5' RACE reads with MiXCR, one row per CDR3 protein. The sample carries 150,000 to 200,000 distinct CDR3 sequences, more than 9.5% recorded once. The genes are TRBV2 and TRBJ1-6; D is unresolved. The specimen comprised CD8+ T cells sorted from PBMCs, sampled 15 days after the yellow fever booster vaccination. The clonotype comes from a man aged 18 to 29 who received the YFV17D yellow fever vaccine. The DNA for the CDR3 is TGTGCCAGCAGTGAAGAGGGTGTGTCTCAACCCCTCCACTTT. As protein: CASSEEGVSQPLHF.